In this sample, the clone carrying this T cell receptor beta chain turned up many times. A much more abundant neighbour one base away suggests this may be a read error. The sample comes from a study of Graves' ophthalmopathy and Graves' hyperthyroidism. As for the study in general: At the time of initial diagnosis and before any treatment, peripheral blood was collected.

From germline, CDR1 is MNHNS and CDR2 SASEGT. The CDR3 is 12 residues long. The study amplified TCR beta CDR3 regions using RNA transcripts. Amplification began with first-round RT-PCR using HTBI primers, then second-round multiplex PCR was performed. TCRdb called the multiplex PCR reads again in MiXCR, with one record for every CDR3 protein. Of about 400,000 distinct CDR3 sequences detected, less than 20% appear once; the ten largest clones hold 5.5% to 8%. The sequenced sample consisted of peripheral blood. This rearrangement joins TRBV6-1 to TRBJ1-1; 7 nucleotides align to TRBD1. This TCR derives from a woman under 30 with stable Graves' hyperthyroidism. For the CDR3, the DNA is TGTGCCAGCAGGGGACAGAACACTGAAGCTCTCTTT. Residues: CASRGQNTEALF.